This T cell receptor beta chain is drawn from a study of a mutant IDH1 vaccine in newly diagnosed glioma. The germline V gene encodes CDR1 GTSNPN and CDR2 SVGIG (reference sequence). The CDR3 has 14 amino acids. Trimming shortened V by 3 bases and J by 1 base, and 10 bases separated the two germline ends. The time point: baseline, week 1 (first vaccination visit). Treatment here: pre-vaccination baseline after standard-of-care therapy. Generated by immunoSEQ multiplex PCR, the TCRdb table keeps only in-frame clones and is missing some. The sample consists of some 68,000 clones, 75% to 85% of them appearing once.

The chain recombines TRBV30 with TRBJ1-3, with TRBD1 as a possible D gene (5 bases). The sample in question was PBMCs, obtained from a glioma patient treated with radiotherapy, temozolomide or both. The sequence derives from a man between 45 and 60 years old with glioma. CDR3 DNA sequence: TGTGCCTGGAGATGGGGGACGTCTGGAAACACCATATATTTT. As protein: CAWRWGTSGNTIYF.